The rows below give T cell receptor beta chains drawn from one sample of a study of T-cell reconstitution after alpha-beta-depleted transplantation in children. One entry per CDR3 protein results from TCRdb running MiXCR on the PCR reads. The sample includes about a million distinct CDR3 sequences, roughly 29% of them seen just once. Sequenced material: PBMCs, mostly from graft donor cells, taken 360 days after TCRalphabeta/CD19-depleted stem cell transplant. Source of these receptors: a boy under two years old who had a stem cell transplant for SCID, so the T cells may come from the graft donor. Both conserved end residues are part of each CDR3. The D gene is left open where the match is weak. Where a row states a size, it is once, few, many or the class of an expanded clone; other rows omit it.

>few|TRBD1|TRBV29-1|TRBJ1-1
TGCAGCGTGGCCCGAAACAGGGGGCGAATGAACACTGAAGCTTTCTTT
CSVARNRGRMNTEAFF
>.|.|TRBV20-1|TRBJ2-7
TGCAGTGCTAGAAAGACGGGGTTAGAGGACGAGCAGTACTTC
CSARKTGLEDEQYF
>.|TRBD2|TRBV6-1|TRBJ2-1
TGTGCCAGCAGTCGATACACTAGCGGGGAGCAGTTCTTC
CASSRYTSGEQFF
>.|.|TRBV5-1|TRBJ2-1
TGCGCCAGCAGCCCGCGACTGGGCTCCTACAATGAGCAGTTCTTC
CASSPRLGSYNEQFF
>.|TRBD1|TRBV5-1|TRBJ1-5
TGCGCCAGCAGCCAGGGACAGGGGGCCGATCAGCCCCAGCATTTT
CASSQGQGADQPQHF
>.|TRBD1|TRBV6-1|TRBJ2-7
TGTGCCAGCAGTGAACCGGGACAGGCCACCTACGAGCAGTACTTC
CASSEPGQATYEQYF
>.|.|TRBV5-1|TRBJ2-2
TGCGCCAGCTATAAGGGTTCTGTCGGGAAGCTCTCCGGGGAGCTGTTTTTT
CASYKGSVGKLSGELFF
>.|TRBD2|TRBV6-5|TRBJ2-2
TGTGCCAGCAGTTACTCTTCGGGACTAGCGGGGGGGCTTGCCGGGGAGCTGTTTTTT
CASSYSSGLAGGLAGELFF
>.|TRBD1|TRBV12-3/TRBV12-4|TRBJ1-1
TGTGCCAGCAGTTTTCGGGGACAGGGAAGGGTTGGGATGAACACTGAAGCTTTCTTT
CASSFRGQGRVGMNTEAFF
>many|TRBD2|TRBV12-3/TRBV12-4|TRBJ2-1
TGTGCCAGCAGCCGGCTAGTAGCGGGAAAACACAATGAGCAGTTCTTC
CASSRLVAGKHNEQFF
>few|TRBD2|TRBV5-5|TRBJ2-1
TGTGCCAGCAGCCTACTAGCGGGGGTGAATGAGCAGTTCTTC
CASSLLAGVNEQFF
>.|TRBD1|TRBV6-5|TRBJ2-1
TGTGCCAGCAGTTACTCCGGGACAGGGTGGAATGAGCAGTTCTTC
CASSYSGTGWNEQFF
>few|TRBD1|TRBV12-3/TRBV12-4|TRBJ1-5
TGTGCCAGCAGTTTACGCCGGGACAGGCTAAATCAGCCCCAGCATTTT
CASSLRRDRLNQPQHF
>few|TRBD1|TRBV29-1|TRBJ2-1
TGCAGCGTTGAATTGACAGGGGGCCCCTACAATGAGCAGTTCTTC
CSVELTGGPYNEQFF
>.|.|TRBV11-1|TRBJ2-3
TGTGCCAGCAGCTTCAATGAGGGCGCGTCAGATACGCAGTATTTT
CASSFNEGASDTQYF
>few|.|TRBV20-1|TRBJ1-6
TGCAGTGCGACGGGACCCCAGGATTCACCCCTCCACTTT
CSATGPQDSPLHF
>few|.|TRBV7-6|TRBJ1-6
TGTGCCAGCAGCTCTAAAGGACAGAATAATTCACCCCTCCACTTT
CASSSKGQNNSPLHF
>many|.|TRBV5-1|TRBJ2-3
TGCGCCAGCAGCCCACGGGTAGGTCGGGAGACGCAGTATTTT
CASSPRVGRETQYF
>.|.|TRBV20-1|TRBJ2-5
TGCAGTGCTACGGGGCAGGGACCCCAGTACTTC
CSATGQGPQYF
>.|.|TRBV19|TRBJ2-1
TGTGCCAGTAGTATATCTCTAGACCTGGGATCGAATGAGCAGTTCTTC
CASSISLDLGSNEQFF
>few|TRBD1|TRBV20-1|TRBJ1-6
TGCAGTGCTGGCCAAGGACAGGATAATTCACCCCTCCACTTT
CSAGQGQDNSPLHF
>few|.|TRBV7-9|TRBJ2-7
TGTGCCAGCCGGGAGCTGGGGTCCTACGAGCAGTACTTC
CASRELGSYEQYF
>few|TRBD2|TRBV3-1|TRBJ2-3
TGTGCCAGCAGCCCGGACCGTAAGCGGGGGAACACAGATACGCAGTATTTT
CASSPDRKRGNTDTQYF
>.|TRBD1|TRBV20-1|TRBJ2-7
TGCAGTGCTAGGGCCGGACAGGGGAAAACCGAGCAGTACTTC
CSARAGQGKTEQYF
>few|.|TRBV6-2/TRBV6-3|TRBJ1-1
TGTGCCGGCGAGGAGGCCCCGGACACTGAAGCTTTCTTT
CAGEEAPDTEAFF
>.|TRBD2|TRBV9|TRBJ2-5
TGTGCCAGCAGCGCGCAGCGGGGCGAGACCCAGTACTTC
CASSAQRGETQYF
>.|TRBD1|TRBV18|TRBJ2-7
TGTGCCAGCTCACCACTTACAGGGGGAAACGAGCAGTACTTC
CASSPLTGGNEQYF
>.|TRBD1|TRBV3-1|TRBJ2-1
TGTGCCAGCAGCTTACGACAGGGGATAAATGAGCAGTTCTTC
CASSLRQGINEQFF
>.|.|TRBV20-1|TRBJ1-5
TGCAGTGCCCCTCTCGACAGATCCAATCAGCCCCAGCATTTT
CSAPLDRSNQPQHF
>.|.|TRBV12-3/TRBV12-4|TRBJ1-3
TGTGCCAGCAGTTTTAGGGCAGACTACTCTGGAAACACCATATATTTT
CASSFRADYSGNTIYF
>.|.|TRBV12-3/TRBV12-4|TRBJ2-7
TGTGCCAGCAGCCTAATAGGGACCCGTTCCTACGAGCAGTACTTC
CASSLIGTRSYEQYF
>few|.|TRBV11-1|TRBJ1-4
TGTGCCAGCAGCTCACTCGGACCTTTCGAGACCGAAAAACTGTTTTTT
CASSSLGPFETEKLFF
>few|TRBD2|TRBV7-2|TRBJ2-7
TGTGCCAGCAGCTTGGATAGCGGGGGCTACGAGCAGTACTTC
CASSLDSGGYEQYF
>few|.|TRBV20-1|TRBJ1-1
TGCAGTGCTATCGTGGCGGGGCCCCCGGCTTTCTTT
CSAIVAGPPAFF
>few|.|TRBV10-3|TRBJ2-7
TGTGCCATCAGTGAAAGACCAGAGGCCTACGAGCAGTACTTC
CAISERPEAYEQYF
>few|TRBD2|TRBV20-1|TRBJ2-3
TGCAGTGCTAGGGAATGGACTAGTGGAGTTGATACGCAGTATTTT
CSAREWTSGVDTQYF
>few|TRBD1|TRBV29-1|TRBJ2-3
TGCAGCGTCCGGGACAGGGGGCGGGTCGCAGATACGCAGTATTTT
CSVRDRGRVADTQYF
>.|.|TRBV11-2|TRBJ1-2
TGTGCCAGCAGCGAAGCATGGGCAGTCGGCTACACCTTC
CASSEAWAVGYTF
>.|TRBD1|TRBV12-3/TRBV12-4|TRBJ2-4
TGTGCCAGCAGACCCGAGGGACAGGGGGCCAAAAACATTCAGTACTTC
CASRPEGQGAKNIQYF
>few|.|TRBV5-1|TRBJ1-1
TGCGCCAGCAGCCCGGGATCCGTGAACACTGAAGCTTTCTTT
CASSPGSVNTEAFF
>few|.|TRBV6-1|TRBJ2-3
TGTGCCAGCAGGGACACAGCGAGCACAGATACGCAGTATTTT
CASRDTASTDTQYF
>.|.|TRBV7-9|TRBJ2-7
TGTGCCAGCAGCTTAGGTAGGGCCGCCGACGAGCAGTACTTC
CASSLGRAADEQYF
>.|TRBD1|TRBV7-9|TRBJ2-1
TGTGCCAGCATGAGGGACAGGGGATCCAATGAGCAGTTCTTC
CASMRDRGSNEQFF
>once|TRBD2|TRBV5-1|TRBJ2-1
TGCGCCAGCAGCTTTATTTCGGGGACTAGCGGGGGGAACAATGAGCAGTTCTTC
CASSFISGTSGGNNEQFF
>few|TRBD1|TRBV11-2|TRBJ2-5
TGTGCCAGCTCAACAGGGGGGAATAGGCAAGAGACCCAGTACTTC
CASSTGGNRQETQYF
>.|.|TRBV29-1|TRBJ2-5
TGCAGCGTTGGTATCATACTTGGACCGACGGGGAGGACCCAGTACTTC
CSVGIILGPTGRTQYF
>few|TRBD2|TRBV9|TRBJ2-7
TGTGCCAGCAGCGTTGGGACTATGGGGTCCTACGAGCAGTACTTC
CASSVGTMGSYEQYF
>.|.|TRBV20-1|TRBJ1-5
TGCAGTGCTAGAGAGGCCTTTTATAGCAATCAGCCCCAGCATTTT
CSAREAFYSNQPQHF
>few|.|TRBV5-1|TRBJ1-1
TGCGCCAGCACGGTGGGCACTGAAGCTTTCTTT
CASTVGTEAFF
>few|TRBD1|TRBV7-3|TRBJ2-1
TGTGCCAGCAGCTTAACTGAGACCGGACAGGGGGCAAGGAATGAGCAGTTCTTC
CASSLTETGQGARNEQFF
>.|.|TRBV15|TRBJ2-3
TGTGCCACCAGCAGAAAAAGGAGGGGGCTACTCACAGATACGCAGTATTTT
CATSRKRRGLLTDTQYF
>many|.|TRBV28|TRBJ2-1
TGTGCCAGCAGCTCAATGGGGCTAGAGGGCGAGCAGTTCTTC
CASSSMGLEGEQFF
>.|TRBD2|TRBV20-1|TRBJ2-3
TGCAGTGCTAGTGTGAGCGGGGGGACCACAGATACGCAGTATTTT
CSASVSGGTTDTQYF
>few|.|TRBV9|TRBJ1-1
TGTGCCAGCAGCGCACCCTTGAAGACCGGGGCGAACACTGAAGCTTTCTTT
CASSAPLKTGANTEAFF
>.|TRBD1|TRBV4-3|TRBJ2-3
TGCGCCAGCAGCCAAGCGGGACAGTCACCAGAGGATACGCAGTATTTT
CASSQAGQSPEDTQYF
>.|.|TRBV6-5|TRBJ1-4
TGTGCCAGCAGTTACTCCCCAGGGCTTCCACTGTTTTTT
CASSYSPGLPLFF
>.|TRBD2|TRBV6-5|TRBJ2-3
TGTGCCAGCAGTTTAGCGGGGGCTTGGGATACGCAGTATTTT
CASSLAGAWDTQYF
>.|TRBD2|TRBV7-9|TRBJ2-7
TGTGCCAGCAGCTTAGTACACCGGGGGGAGATTATCTACGAGCAGTACTTC
CASSLVHRGEIIYEQYF
>.|TRBD2|TRBV10-3|TRBJ2-5
TGTGCCATTAGAGCGGGGGGACAAGAGACCCAGTACTTC
CAIRAGGQETQYF